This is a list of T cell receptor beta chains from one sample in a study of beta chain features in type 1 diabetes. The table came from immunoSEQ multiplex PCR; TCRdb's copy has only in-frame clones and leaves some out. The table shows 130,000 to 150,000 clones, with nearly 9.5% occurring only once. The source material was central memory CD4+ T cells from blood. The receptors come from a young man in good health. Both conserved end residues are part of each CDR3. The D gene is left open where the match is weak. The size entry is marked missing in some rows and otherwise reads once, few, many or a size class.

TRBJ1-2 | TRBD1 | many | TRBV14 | CASSHRTGDGYTF | TGTGCCAGCAGCCACCGGACAGGGGATGGCTACACCTTC
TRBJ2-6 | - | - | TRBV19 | CASSLQGGSGANVLTF | TGTGCCAGTAGTCTCCAGGGGGGCTCTGGGGCCAACGTCCTGACTTTC
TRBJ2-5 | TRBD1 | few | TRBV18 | CASSPNKAGGETQYF | TGTGCCAGCTCACCAAATAAGGCAGGGGGAGAGACCCAGTACTTC
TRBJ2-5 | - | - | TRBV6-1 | CASNPDRLRETQYF | TGTGCCAGCAACCCCGACAGGCTGAGGGAGACCCAGTACTTC
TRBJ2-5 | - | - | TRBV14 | CASSQDVRASTQYF | TGTGCCAGCAGCCAAGATGTCAGGGCCTCCACCCAGTACTTC
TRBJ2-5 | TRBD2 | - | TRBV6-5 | CASSYGAGQETQYF | TGTGCCAGCAGTTACGGAGCGGGGCAAGAGACCCAGTACTTC
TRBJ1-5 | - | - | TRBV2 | CASRAGYSNQPQHF | TGTGCCAGCAGGGCAGGGTATAGCAATCAGCCCCAGCATTTT
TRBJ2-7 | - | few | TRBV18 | CASSHETGLLYEQYF | TGTGCCAGCTCACACGAAACAGGGCTCCTCTACGAGCAGTACTTC
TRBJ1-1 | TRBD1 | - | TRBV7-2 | CASSFQQGFAEAFF | TGTGCCAGCAGCTTCCAACAGGGGTTCGCTGAAGCTTTCTTT
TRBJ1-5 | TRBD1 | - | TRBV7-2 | CASSHYWTGNQPQHF | TGTGCCAGCAGCCACTACTGGACAGGGAATCAGCCCCAGCATTTT
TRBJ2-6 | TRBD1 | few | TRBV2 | CASSRQGAVPGANVLTF | TGTGCCAGCAGCAGACAGGGGGCCGTACCTGGGGCCAACGTCCTGACTTTC
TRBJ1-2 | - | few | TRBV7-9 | CASSLDSNYGYTF | TGTGCCAGCAGCTTAGACAGCAACTATGGCTACACCTTC
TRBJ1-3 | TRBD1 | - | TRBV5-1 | CASSLAGQGPGNTIYF | TGCGCCAGCAGCTTAGCGGGACAGGGGCCTGGAAACACCATATATTTT
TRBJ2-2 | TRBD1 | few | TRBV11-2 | CASSGDRHTGELFF | TGTGCCAGCAGCGGGGACAGACACACCGGGGAGCTGTTTTTT
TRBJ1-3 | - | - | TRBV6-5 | CASSYLSDYSGNTIYF | TGTGCCAGCAGTTACTTATCAGATTACTCTGGAAACACCATATATTTT
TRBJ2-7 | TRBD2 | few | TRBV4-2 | CASSAGQGGRNEQYF | TGTGCCAGCAGCGCCGGGCAGGGAGGGAGGAACGAGCAGTACTTC
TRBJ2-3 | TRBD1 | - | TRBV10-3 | CAITPGQGTDTQYF | TGTGCCATCACGCCGGGACAGGGGACAGATACGCAGTATTTT
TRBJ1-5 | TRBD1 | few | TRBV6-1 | CASSLTGGPQPQHF | TGTGCCAGCAGCCTGACAGGGGGCCCTCAGCCCCAGCATTTT
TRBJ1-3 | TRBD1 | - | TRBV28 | CASTRGQGRNTIYF | TGTGCCAGCACCCGGGGACAGGGGAGAAACACCATATATTTT
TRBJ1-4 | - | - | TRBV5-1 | CASSLEAGINEKLFF | TGCGCCAGCAGCTTGGAGGCAGGAATTAATGAAAAACTGTTTTTT
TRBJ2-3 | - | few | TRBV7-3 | CASSLSYSDTQYF | TGTGCCAGCAGCTTATCGTATTCAGATACGCAGTATTTT
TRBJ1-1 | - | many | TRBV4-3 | CASSQDGNTEAFF | TGCGCCAGCAGCCAAGACGGGAACACTGAAGCTTTCTTT
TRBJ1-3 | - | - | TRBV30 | CAWALTTGRGNTIYF | TGTGCCTGGGCGCTGACCACAGGGAGAGGAAACACCATATATTTT
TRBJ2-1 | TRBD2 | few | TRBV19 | CASSISASGGAREQFF | TGTGCCAGTAGTATTTCAGCTAGCGGGGGGGCTCGAGAGCAGTTCTTC
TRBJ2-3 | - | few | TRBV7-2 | CASSLGARGGADTQYF | TGTGCCAGCAGCTTAGGGGCTAGGGGGGGAGCGGATACGCAGTATTTT
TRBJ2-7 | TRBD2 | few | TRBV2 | CASRSVETSVNYEQYF | TGTGCCAGCAGAAGTGTCGAGACTAGCGTCAACTACGAGCAGTACTTC
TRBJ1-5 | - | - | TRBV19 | CASSYDSSGNQPQHF | TGTGCCAGTAGTTACGACAGCTCAGGCAATCAGCCCCAGCATTTT
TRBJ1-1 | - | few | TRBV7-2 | CASSLVSGVKAFF | TGTGCCAGCAGCTTAGTGTCAGGGGTGAAAGCTTTCTTT
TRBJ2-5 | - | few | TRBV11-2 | CASSLGQVETQYF | TGTGCCAGCAGCTTAGGGCAGGTGGAGACCCAGTACTTC
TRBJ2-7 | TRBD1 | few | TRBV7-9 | CASSLVRGHIEQYF | TGTGCCAGCAGCTTAGTCAGGGGGCATATCGAGCAGTACTTC
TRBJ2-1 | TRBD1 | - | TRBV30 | CAWTPPGQGVYNEQFF | TGTGCCTGGACCCCCCCAGGACAGGGGGTTTACAATGAGCAGTTCTTC
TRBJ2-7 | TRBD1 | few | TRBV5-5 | CASSLGQGSSYEQYF | TGTGCCAGCAGCCTCGGACAGGGAAGCTCCTACGAGCAGTACTTC
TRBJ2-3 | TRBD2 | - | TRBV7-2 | CASSFVGGARGDTQYF | TGTGCCAGCAGCTTTGTCGGGGGGGCCAGGGGAGATACGCAGTATTTT
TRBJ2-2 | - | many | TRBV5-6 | CASSLQDIFTGELFF | TGTGCCAGCAGCTTACAGGACATTTTTACCGGGGAGCTGTTTTTT
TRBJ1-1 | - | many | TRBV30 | CAWSRLGAASAEAFF | TGTGCCTGGAGTCGGCTGGGGGCCGCGAGCGCTGAAGCTTTCTTT
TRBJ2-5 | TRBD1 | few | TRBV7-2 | CASSSGTGSGEETQYF | TGTGCCAGCAGCTCAGGGACAGGGTCTGGGGAAGAGACCCAGTACTTC
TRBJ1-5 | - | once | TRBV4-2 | CASSQDPGAGNQPQHF | TGTGCCAGCAGCCAAGATCCAGGGGCAGGGAATCAGCCCCAGCATTTT
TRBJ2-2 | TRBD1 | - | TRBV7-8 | CASSQGAGVRVGELFF | TGTGCCAGCAGCCAGGGGGCGGGTGTAAGGGTCGGGGAGCTGTTTTTT
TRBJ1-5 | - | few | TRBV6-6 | CASTFPGGWPQHF | TGTGCCAGCACCTTCCCGGGGGGGTGGCCCCAGCATTTT
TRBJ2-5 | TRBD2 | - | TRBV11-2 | CASSPGVLAGIGETQYF | TGTGCCAGCAGCCCAGGGGTCCTAGCGGGTATTGGAGAGACCCAGTACTTC
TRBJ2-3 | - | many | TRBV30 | CAWSTGDRDTDTQYF | TGTGCCTGGAGTACGGGGGACAGAGACACAGATACGCAGTATTTT
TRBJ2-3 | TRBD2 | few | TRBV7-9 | CASSLGAGGRDTQYF | TGTGCCAGCAGCTTAGGAGCGGGGGGGCGAGATACGCAGTATTTT
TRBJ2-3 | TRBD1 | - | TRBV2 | CASGGQGAGDTQYF | TGTGCCAGCGGGGGACAGGGGGCGGGAGATACGCAGTATTTT
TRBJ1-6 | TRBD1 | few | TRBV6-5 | CASRATRTGLSPLHF | TGTGCCAGCAGGGCCACGAGGACAGGGCTTTCACCCCTCCACTTT
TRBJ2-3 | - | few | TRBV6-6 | CASSSAGALGDTQYF | TGTGCCAGCAGTTCCGCGGGGGCTTTAGGTGATACGCAGTATTTT
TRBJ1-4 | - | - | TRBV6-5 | CASSSAGTQDQKLFF | TGTGCCAGCAGTTCCGCCGGGACACAAGACCAAAAACTGTTTTTT
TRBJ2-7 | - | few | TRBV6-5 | CASSYSSDYEQYF | TGTGCCAGCAGTTACTCCAGCGACTACGAGCAGTACTTC
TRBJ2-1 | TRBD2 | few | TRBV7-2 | CASSLSPAGGNNEQFF | TGTGCCAGCAGCCTATCCCCAGCGGGGGGGAACAATGAGCAGTTCTTC
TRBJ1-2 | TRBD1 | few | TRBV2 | CASSRTGYGGYTF | TGTGCCAGCAGTAGGACAGGGTACGGTGGCTACACCTTC
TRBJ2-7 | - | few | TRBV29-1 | CSVDTGSYEQYF | TGCAGCGTTGACACAGGCTCCTACGAGCAGTACTTC
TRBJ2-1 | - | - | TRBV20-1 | CSGLAYNEQFF | TGCAGTGGACTAGCCTACAATGAGCAGTTCTTC
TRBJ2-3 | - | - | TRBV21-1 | CASSRLGGHSTDTQYF | TGTGCCAGCAGCAGATTGGGTGGGCATAGCACAGATACGCAGTATTTT
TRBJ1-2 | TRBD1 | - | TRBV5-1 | CASWDRANYGYTF | TGCGCCAGCTGGGACAGAGCTAACTATGGCTACACCTTC
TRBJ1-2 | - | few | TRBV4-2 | CASSQERHGGYGYTF | TGTGCCAGCAGCCAGGAGCGACACGGGGGGTATGGCTACACCTTC